This T cell receptor (beta chain) stems from a study of shared clonotypes between healthy human individuals. The CDR3 spans 14 residues. J was trimmed by 4 bases and V by 4 bases; bases with no gene match: 5. The V gene's germline CDR1 is MDHEN and CDR2 SYDVKM. TCRdb keeps only in-frame clones here, not all; method: immunoSEQ multiplex PCR. Altogether over a million clones are present, roughly 96% being singletons, with the ten largest covering approximately 1.1%. Sequenced input: naive CD4+ T cells sorted from blood. The subset: CD45RA+ positively selected. The chain carries TRBV28 and TRBJ2-7; 9 nucleotides agree with TRBD1. The sequence derives from a man aged 30 to 39 in good health. Here the CDR3 DNA reads TGTGCCAGCAGTTGGACAGGGGTTGGATACGAGCAGTACTTC. Translating gives CASSWTGVGYEQYF.